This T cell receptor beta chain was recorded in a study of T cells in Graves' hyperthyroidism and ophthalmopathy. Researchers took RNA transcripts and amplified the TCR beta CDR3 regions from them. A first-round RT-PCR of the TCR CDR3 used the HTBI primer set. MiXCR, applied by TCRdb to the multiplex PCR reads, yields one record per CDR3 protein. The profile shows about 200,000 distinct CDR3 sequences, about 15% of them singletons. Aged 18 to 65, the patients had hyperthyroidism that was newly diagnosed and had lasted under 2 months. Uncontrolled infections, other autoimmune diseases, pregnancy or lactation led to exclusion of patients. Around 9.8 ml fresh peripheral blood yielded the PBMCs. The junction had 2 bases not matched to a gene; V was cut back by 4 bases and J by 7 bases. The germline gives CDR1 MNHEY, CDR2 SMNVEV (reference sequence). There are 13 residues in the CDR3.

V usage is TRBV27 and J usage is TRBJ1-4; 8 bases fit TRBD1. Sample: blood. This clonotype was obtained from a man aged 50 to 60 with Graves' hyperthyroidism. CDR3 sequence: CASSSGGVEKLFF. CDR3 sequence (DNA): TGTGCCAGCAGTTCAGGGGGCGTTGAAAAACTGTTTTTT.